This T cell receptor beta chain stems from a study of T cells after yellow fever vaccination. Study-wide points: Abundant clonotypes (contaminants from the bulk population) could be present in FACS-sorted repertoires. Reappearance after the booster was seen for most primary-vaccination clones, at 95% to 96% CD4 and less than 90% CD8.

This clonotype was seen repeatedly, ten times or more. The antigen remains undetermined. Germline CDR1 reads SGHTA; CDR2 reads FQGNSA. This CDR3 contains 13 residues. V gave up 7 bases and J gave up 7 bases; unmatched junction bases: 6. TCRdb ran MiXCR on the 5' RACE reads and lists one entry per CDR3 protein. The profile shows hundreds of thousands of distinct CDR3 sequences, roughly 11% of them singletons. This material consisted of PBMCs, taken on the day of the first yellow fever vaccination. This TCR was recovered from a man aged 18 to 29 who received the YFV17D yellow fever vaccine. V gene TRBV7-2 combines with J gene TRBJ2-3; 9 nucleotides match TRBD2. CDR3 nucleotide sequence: TGTGCCAGCACCGCTGGACTAGCGTATACGCAGTATTTT. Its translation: CASTAGLAYTQYF. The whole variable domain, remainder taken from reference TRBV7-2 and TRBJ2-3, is GAGVSQSPSNKVTEKGKDVELRCDPISGHTALYWYRQSLGQGLEFLIYFQGNSAPDKSGLPSDRFSAERTGGSVSTLTIQRTQQEDSAVYLCASTAGLAYTQYFGPGTRLTVL.